Sequencing of this TCR beta chain was carried out in a study of Ad26.COV2.S vaccination and SARS-CoV-2 variants. Study outcomes and limitations: Quantification of TCR breadth and depth may have yielded underestimates of total T cell responses. Considerable breadth of spike-specific CD8+ and CD4+ T cell responses has reportedly been documented following vaccination. Higher spike-specific TCR breadth was found in vaccine recipients than in placebo recipients.

Only one count was recorded for this clone. Its antigen is unidentified. The V and J ends lost 7 bases and 8 bases, in that order; junction bases with no gene match: 10. The CDR3 is made up of 14 amino acids. The germline gives CDR1 MRHNA, CDR2 SNTAGT. TCRdb's copy holds only in-frame clones and misses some; the assay was immunoSEQ multiplex PCR. The table lists 300,000 to 450,000 clones, under 95% of them singletons, with 3.9% in the top ten. The clonotype originates from a human donor who had recovered from COVID-19. The V and J genes are TRBV6-4 and TRBJ1-2; 10 positions agree with TRBD1. This specimen consisted of peripheral blood, obtained after recovery from COVID-19. The CDR3 loop is CASTAGQGLGGYTF. The CDR3 nucleotides are TGTGCCAGCACGGCGGGACAGGGGCTCGGGGGCTACACCTTC.